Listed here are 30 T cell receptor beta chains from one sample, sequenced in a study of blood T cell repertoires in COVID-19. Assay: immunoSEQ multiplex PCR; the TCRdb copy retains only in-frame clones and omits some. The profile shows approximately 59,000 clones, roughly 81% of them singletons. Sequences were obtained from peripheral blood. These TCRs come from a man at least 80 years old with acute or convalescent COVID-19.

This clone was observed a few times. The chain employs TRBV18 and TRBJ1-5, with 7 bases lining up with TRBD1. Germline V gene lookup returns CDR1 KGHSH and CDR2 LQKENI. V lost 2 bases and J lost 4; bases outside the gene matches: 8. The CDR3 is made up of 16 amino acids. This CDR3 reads CASSPEGAGSNQPQHF. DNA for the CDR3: TGTGCCAGCTCACCAGAGGGGGCCGGGTCTAATCAGCCCCAGCATTTT. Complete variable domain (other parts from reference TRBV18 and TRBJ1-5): NAGVMQNPRHLVRRRGQEARLRCSPMKGHSHVYWYRQLPEEGLKFMVYLQKENIIDESGMPKERFSAEFPKEGPSILRIQQVVRGDSAAYFCASSPEGAGSNQPQHFGDGTRLSIL.

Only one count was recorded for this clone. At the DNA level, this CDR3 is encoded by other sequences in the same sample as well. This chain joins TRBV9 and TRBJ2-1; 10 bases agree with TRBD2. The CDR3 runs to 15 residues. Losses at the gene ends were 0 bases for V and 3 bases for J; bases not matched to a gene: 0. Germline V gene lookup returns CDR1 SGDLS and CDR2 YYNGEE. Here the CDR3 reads CASSVGTSGYNEQFF. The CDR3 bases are TGTGCCAGCAGCGTAGGGACTAGCGGCTACAATGAGCAGTTCTTC.

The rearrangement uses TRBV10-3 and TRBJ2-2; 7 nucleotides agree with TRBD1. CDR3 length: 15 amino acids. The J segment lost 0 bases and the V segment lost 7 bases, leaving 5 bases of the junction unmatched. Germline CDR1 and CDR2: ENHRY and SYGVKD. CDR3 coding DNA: TGTGCCATCAACCCGGGACAGACGAACACCGGGGAGCTGTTTTTT. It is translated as CAINPGQTNTGELFF.

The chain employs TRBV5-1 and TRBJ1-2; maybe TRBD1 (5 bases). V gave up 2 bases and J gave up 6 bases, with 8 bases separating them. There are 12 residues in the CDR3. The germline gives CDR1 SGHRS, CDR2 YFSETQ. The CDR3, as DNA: TGCGCCAGCAGCTTAACAGGACATGGCTACACCTTC. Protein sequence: CASSLTGHGYTF. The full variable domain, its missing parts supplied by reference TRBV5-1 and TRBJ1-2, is KAGVTQTPRYLIKTRGQQVTLSCSPISGHRSVSWYQQTPGQGLQFLFEYFSETQRNKGNFPGRFSGRQFSNSRSEMNVSTLELGDSALYLCASSLTGHGYTFGSGTRLTVV.

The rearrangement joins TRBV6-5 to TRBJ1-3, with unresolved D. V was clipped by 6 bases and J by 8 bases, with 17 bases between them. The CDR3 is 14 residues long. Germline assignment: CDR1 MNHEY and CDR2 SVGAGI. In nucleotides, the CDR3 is TGTGCCAGCAGATGGACCGAGGGCACCCACACCATATATTTT. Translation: CASRWTEGTHTIYF.

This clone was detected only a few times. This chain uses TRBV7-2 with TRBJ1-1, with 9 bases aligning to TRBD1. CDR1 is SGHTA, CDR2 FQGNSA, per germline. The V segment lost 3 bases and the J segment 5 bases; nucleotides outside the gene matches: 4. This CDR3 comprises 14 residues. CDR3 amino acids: CASSLHRGRTEAFF. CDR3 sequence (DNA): TGTGCCAGCAGCTTGCACAGGGGGCGGACTGAAGCTTTCTTT. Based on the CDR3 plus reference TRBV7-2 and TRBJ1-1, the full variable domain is GAGVSQSPSNKVTEKGKDVELRCDPISGHTALYWYRQSLGQGLEFLIYFQGNSAPDKSGLPSDRFSAERTGGSVSTLTIQRTQQEDSAVYLCASSLHRGRTEAFFGQGTRLTVV.

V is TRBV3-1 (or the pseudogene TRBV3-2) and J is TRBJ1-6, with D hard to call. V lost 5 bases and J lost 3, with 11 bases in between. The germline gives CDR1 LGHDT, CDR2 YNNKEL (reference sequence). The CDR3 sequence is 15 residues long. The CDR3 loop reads CASSSRDNYNSPLHF. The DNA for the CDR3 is TGTGCCAGCAGCTCCCGGGATAACTATAATTCACCCCTCCACTTT.

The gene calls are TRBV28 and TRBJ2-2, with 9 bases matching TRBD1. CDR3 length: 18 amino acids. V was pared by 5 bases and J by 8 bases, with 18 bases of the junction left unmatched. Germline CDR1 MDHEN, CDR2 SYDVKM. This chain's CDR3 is CASSPSYRGPRRRGELFF. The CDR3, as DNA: TGTGCCAGCAGTCCCTCTTACAGGGGGCCCCGACGGAGGGGGGAGCTGTTTTTT.

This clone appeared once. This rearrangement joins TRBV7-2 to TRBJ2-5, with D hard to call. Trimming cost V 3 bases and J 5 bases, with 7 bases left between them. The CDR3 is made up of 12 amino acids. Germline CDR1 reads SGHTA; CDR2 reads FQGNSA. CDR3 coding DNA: TGTGCCAGCAGCTTCGTACGGGAGACCCAGTACTTC. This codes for CASSFVRETQYF.

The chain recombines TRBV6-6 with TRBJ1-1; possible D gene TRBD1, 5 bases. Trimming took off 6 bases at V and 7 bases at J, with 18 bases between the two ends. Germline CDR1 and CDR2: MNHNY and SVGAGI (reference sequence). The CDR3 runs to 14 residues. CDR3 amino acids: CASSRGEGSSEAFF. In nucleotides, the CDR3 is TGTGCCAGCAGCCGCGGGGAGGGGTCGAGTGAAGCTTTCTTT.

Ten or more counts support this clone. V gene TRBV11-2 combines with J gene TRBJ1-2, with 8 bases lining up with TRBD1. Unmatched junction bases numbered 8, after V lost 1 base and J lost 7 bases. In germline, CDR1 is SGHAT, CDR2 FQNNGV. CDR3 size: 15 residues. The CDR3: CASSLVGRGLRGYTF. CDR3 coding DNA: TGTGCCAGCAGCTTAGTCGGCAGGGGGCTTCGTGGCTACACCTTC.

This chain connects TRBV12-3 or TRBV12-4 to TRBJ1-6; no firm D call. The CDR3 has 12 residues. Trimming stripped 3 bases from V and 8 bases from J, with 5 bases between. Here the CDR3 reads CASSFSDSPLHF. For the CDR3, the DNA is TGTGCCAGCAGTTTTAGTGATTCACCCCTCCACTTT.

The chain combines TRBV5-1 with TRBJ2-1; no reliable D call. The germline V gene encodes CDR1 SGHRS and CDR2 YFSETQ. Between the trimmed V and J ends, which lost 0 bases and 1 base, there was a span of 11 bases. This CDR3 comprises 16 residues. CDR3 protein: CASSLAAGSSYNEQFF. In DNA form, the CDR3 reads TGCGCCAGCAGCTTGGCGGCAGGTTCTTCCTACAATGAGCAGTTCTTC. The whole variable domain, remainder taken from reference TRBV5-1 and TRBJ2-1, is KAGVTQTPRYLIKTRGQQVTLSCSPISGHRSVSWYQQTPGQGLQFLFEYFSETQRNKGNFPGRFSGRQFSNSRSEMNVSTLELGDSALYLCASSLAAGSSYNEQFFGPGTRLTVL.

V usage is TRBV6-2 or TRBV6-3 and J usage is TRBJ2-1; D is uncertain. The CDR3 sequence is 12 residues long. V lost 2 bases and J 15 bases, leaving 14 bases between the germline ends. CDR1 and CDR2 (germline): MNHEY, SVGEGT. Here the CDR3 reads CASSYQARPTFF. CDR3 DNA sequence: TGTGCCAGCAGTTACCAGGCCCGACCCACGTTCTTC.

This CDR3 is CASSPRGRTDTQYF. The CDR3 DNA sequence: TGCGCCAGCAGCCCCCGCGGGCGCACAGATACGCAGTATTTT. The V gene is TRBV5-1, the J gene TRBJ2-3; possibly TRBD2 for D (5 bases). V was clipped by 4 bases and J by 1 base, with 10 bases between them. The V gene's germline CDR1 is SGHRS and CDR2 YFSETQ. This CDR3 region has 14 residues.

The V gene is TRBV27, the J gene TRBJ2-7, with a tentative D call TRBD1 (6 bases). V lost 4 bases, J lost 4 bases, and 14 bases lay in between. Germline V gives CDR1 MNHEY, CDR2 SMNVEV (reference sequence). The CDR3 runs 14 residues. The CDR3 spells CASSSQRQGYEQYF. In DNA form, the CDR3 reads TGTGCCAGCAGTTCGCAACGGCAGGGGTACGAGCAGTACTTC.

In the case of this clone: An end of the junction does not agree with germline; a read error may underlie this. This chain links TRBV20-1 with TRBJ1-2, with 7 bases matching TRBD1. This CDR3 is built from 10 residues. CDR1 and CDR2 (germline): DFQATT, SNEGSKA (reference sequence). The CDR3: CSARARGEPF. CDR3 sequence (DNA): TGCAGTGCTAGAGCCAGGGGGGAACCCTTC.

In DNA form, the CDR3 reads TGCGCCAGCAGCCACGGGGGTAACCAAGAGACCCAGTACTTC. It specifies CASSHGGNQETQYF. The chain recombines TRBV5-1 with TRBJ2-5; D might be TRBD2 (6 bases). Germline-derived CDR1 and CDR2 are SGHRS and YFSETQ. The V end was cut by 4 bases, the J end by 0 bases, with 10 bases between. This CDR3 spans 14 amino acids.

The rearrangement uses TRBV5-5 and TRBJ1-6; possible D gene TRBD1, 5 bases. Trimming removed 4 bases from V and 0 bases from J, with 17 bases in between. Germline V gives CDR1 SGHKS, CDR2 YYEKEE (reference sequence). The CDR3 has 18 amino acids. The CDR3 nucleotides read TGTGCCAGCAGCGTCGACCCAGGGTCAAGCTCCTATAATTCACCCCTCCACTTT. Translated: CASSVDPGSSSYNSPLHF.

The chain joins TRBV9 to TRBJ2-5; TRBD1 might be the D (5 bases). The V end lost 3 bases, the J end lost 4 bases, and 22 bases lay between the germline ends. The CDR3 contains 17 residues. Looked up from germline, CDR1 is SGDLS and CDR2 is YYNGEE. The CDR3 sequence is CASSGWAGQGMAETQYF. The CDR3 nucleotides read TGTGCCAGCAGCGGATGGGCCGGGCAGGGCATGGCAGAGACCCAGTACTTC.

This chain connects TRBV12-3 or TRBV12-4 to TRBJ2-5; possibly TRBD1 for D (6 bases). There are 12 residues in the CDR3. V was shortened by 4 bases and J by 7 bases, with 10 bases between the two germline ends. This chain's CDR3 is CASSWTRGTQYF. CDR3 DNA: TGTGCCAGCAGTTGGACCAGGGGGACCCAGTACTTC.

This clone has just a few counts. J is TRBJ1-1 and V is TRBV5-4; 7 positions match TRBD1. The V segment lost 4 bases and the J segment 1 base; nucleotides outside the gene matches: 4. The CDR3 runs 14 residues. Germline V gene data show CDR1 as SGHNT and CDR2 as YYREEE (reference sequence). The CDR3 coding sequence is TGTGCCAGCAGCGACCGGGACAGGAACACTGAAGCTTTCTTT. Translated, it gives CASSDRDRNTEAFF.

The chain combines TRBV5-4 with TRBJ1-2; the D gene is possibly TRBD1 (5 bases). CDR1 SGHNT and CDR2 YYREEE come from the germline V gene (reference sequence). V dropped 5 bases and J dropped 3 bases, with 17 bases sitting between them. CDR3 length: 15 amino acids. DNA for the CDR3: TGTGCCAGCAGGCCCGGGAGTCAGGGAGACTATGGCTACACCTTC. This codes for CASRPGSQGDYGYTF. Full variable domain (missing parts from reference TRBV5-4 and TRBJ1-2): ETGVTQSPTHLIKTRGQQVTLRCSSQSGHNTVSWYQQALGQGPQFIFQYYREEENGRGNFPPRFSGLQFPNYSSELNVNALELDDSALYLCASRPGSQGDYGYTFGSGTRLTVV.

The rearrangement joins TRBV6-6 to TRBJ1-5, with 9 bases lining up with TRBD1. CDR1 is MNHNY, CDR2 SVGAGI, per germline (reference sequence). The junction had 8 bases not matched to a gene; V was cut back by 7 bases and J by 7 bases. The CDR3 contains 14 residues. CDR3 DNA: TGTGCCAGCACCCACGGGACAGGGCAACAGCCCCAGCATTTT. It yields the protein CASTHGTGQQPQHF.

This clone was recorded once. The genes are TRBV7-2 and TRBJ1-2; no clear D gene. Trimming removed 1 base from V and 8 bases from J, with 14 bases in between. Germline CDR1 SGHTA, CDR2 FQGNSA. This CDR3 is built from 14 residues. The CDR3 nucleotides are TGTGCCAGCAGCTTAGTCCGCCTAGAGAGGGGCTACACCTTC. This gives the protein CASSLVRLERGYTF.

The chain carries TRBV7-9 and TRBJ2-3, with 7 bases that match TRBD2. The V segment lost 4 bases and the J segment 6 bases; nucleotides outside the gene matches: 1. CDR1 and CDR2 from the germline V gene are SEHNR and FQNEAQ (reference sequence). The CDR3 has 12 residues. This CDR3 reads CASSWRGDTQYF. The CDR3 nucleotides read TGTGCCAGCAGCTGGCGGGGGGATACGCAGTATTTT.

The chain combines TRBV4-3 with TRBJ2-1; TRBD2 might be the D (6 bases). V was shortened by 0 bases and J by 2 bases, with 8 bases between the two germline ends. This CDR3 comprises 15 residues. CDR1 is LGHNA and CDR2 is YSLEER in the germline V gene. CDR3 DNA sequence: TGCGCCAGCAGCCAAGATCCTAGCGCCTACAATGAGCAGTTCTTC. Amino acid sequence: CASSQDPSAYNEQFF.

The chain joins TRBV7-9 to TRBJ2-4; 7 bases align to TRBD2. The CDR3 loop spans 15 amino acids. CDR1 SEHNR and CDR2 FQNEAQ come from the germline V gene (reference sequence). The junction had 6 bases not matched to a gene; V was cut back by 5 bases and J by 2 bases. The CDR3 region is CASSVAGTTKNIQYF. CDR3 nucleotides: TGTGCCAGCAGCGTCGCCGGGACTACCAAAAACATTCAGTACTTC.

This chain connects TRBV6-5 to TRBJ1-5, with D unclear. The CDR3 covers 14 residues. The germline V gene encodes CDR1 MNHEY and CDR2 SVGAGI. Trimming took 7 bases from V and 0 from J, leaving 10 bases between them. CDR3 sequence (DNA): TGTGCCAGCAAAGGGAGTTATAGCAATCAGCCCCAGCATTTT. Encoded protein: CASKGSYSNQPQHF.

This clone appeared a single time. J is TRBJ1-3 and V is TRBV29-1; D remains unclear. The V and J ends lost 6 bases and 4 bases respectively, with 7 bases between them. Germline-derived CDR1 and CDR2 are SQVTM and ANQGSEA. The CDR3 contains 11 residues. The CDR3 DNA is TGCAGCGTCGGAGGGGGAAACACCATATATTTT. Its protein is CSVGGGNTIYF.